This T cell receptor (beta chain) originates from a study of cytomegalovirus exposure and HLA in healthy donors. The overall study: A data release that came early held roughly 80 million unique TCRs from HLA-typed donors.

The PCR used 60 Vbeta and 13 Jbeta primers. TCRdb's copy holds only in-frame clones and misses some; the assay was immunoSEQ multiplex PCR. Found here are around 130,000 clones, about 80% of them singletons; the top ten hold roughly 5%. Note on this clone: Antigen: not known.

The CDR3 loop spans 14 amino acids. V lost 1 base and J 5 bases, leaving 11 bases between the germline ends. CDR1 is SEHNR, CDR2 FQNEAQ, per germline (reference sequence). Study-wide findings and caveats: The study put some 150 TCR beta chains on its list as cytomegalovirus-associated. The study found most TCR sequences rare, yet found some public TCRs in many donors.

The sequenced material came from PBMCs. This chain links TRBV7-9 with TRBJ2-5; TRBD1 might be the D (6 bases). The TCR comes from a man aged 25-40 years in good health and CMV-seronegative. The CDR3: CASSLGTGYETQYF. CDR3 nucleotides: TGTGCCAGCAGCTTAGGAACAGGGTACGAGACCCAGTACTTC. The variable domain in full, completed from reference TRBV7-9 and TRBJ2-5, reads DTGVSQNPRHKITKRGQNVTFRCDPISEHNRLYWYRQTLGQGPEFLTYFQNEAQLEKSRLLSDRFSAERPKGSFSTLEIQRTEQGDSAMYLCASSLGTGYETQYFGPGTRLLVL.